The 9 T cell receptor beta chains below were found in one sample sequenced in a study of Tregs in tolerant kidney transplant recipients. Assay: immunoSEQ multiplex PCR; the TCRdb copy retains only in-frame clones and omits some. The sample shows roughly 120,000 clones, roughly nine tenths of them seen only once. Sequencing was carried out using CD4+ T cells from blood. Receptor source: a human donor in good health.

In its sample, this clone was seen once. The chain carries TRBV11-3 and TRBJ2-2, with 13 bases matching TRBD2. Unmatched junction bases numbered 7, after V lost 5 bases and J lost 1 base. CDR3 length: 18 residues. Germline V lookup: CDR1 SGHNT, CDR2 YENEEA. In nucleotides, the CDR3 is TGTGCCAGCAGCCCGAGGACTAGCGGGAGATGGAACACCGGGGAGCTGTTTTTT. It translates to CASSPRTSGRWNTGELFF.

The genes are TRBV5-1 and TRBJ2-1, with a weak D call TRBD2 (6 bases). The CDR3 consists of 18 residues. CDR1 SGHRS and CDR2 YFSETQ come from the germline V gene. Trimming stripped 3 bases from V and 0 bases from J, with 19 bases between. DNA for the CDR3: TGCGCCAGCAGCTACCCCTATTCGGGGGAAAGCTCCTACAATGAGCAGTTCTTC. It encodes CASSYPYSGESSYNEQFF. The whole variable domain, remainder taken from reference TRBV5-1 and TRBJ2-1, is KAGVTQTPRYLIKTRGQQVTLSCSPISGHRSVSWYQQTPGQGLQFLFEYFSETQRNKGNFPGRFSGRQFSNSRSEMNVSTLELGDSALYLCASSYPYSGESSYNEQFFGPGTRLTVL.

The rearrangement links TRBV7-8 to TRBJ2-3, with D perhaps matching TRBD1 (6 bases). V gave up 5 bases and J gave up 0 bases, with 9 bases separating them. In germline, CDR1 is SGHVS, CDR2 FQNEAQ. CDR3 length equals 14 residues. The chain's CDR3 is CASSQGRSTDTQYF. The CDR3 DNA sequence: TGTGCCAGCAGCCAGGGGCGGAGCACAGATACGCAGTATTTT. The whole variable domain, filled in from reference TRBV7-8 and TRBJ2-3, reads GAGVSQSPRYKVAKRGQDVALRCDPISGHVSLFWYQQALGQGPEFLTYFQNEAQLDKSGLPSDRFFAERPEGSVSTLKIQRTQQEDSAVYLCASSQGRSTDTQYFGPGTRLTVL.

Remarks on this clone: The same CDR3 is also encoded by other DNA sequences in this sample. V gene TRBV18 combines with J gene TRBJ1-1; D unresolved. The germline V and J ends were trimmed by 3 bases and 3 bases, with 2 bases remaining between them. CDR3 length: 11 residues. Germline V gene lookup returns CDR1 KGHSH and CDR2 LQKENI. CDR3 coding DNA: TGTGCCAGCTCACCTGACACTGAAGCTTTCTTT. Amino acids: CASSPDTEAFF.

The rearrangement uses TRBV11-3 and TRBJ1-6; D is unresolved. The CDR3 is 13 residues long. The germline gives CDR1 SGHNT, CDR2 YENEEA. The germline V and J ends were trimmed by 3 bases and 9 bases, with 9 bases remaining between them. CDR3 amino acids: CASSFSRSSPLHF. CDR3 coding DNA: TGTGCCAGCAGCTTCTCTAGGAGTTCACCCCTCCACTTT. Variable domain in full (rest from reference TRBV11-3 and TRBJ1-6): EAGVVQSPRYKIIEKKQPVAFWCNPISGHNTLYWYLQNLGQGPELLIRYENEEAVDDSQLPKDRFSAERLKGVDSTLKIQPAELGDSAVYLCASSFSRSSPLHFGNGTRLTVT.

The rearrangement joins TRBV21-1 to TRBJ2-1; TRBD1, as called in the table, went unchecked against the DNA. TRBV21-1 is an annotated pseudogene. CDR3 size: 13 residues. The chain's CDR3 is CASSENRVCEQFF. For the CDR3, the DNA is TGTGCCAGCAGCGAAAACAGGGTCTGTGAGCAGTTCTTC.

The table lists this clone with a count of one. This rearrangement joins TRBV4-1 to TRBJ2-1; tentative D call: TRBD2 (6 bases). Germline V gene lookup returns CDR1 MGHRA and CDR2 YSYEKL. The CDR3 contains 16 residues. The V end lost 1 base, the J end lost 3 bases, and 13 bases lay between the germline ends. CDR3 amino acids: CASSQGQRALYNEQFF. The CDR3, as DNA: TGCGCCAGCAGCCAAGGTCAGCGGGCTCTCTACAATGAGCAGTTCTTC.

This clone was recorded only once. V gene TRBV9 combines with J gene TRBJ2-4; 13 bases fit TRBD2. Germline CDR1 reads SGDLS; CDR2 reads YYNGEE. This CDR3 has 16 residues. V shed 4 bases and J 8 bases; nucleotides not matched to a gene: 9. This CDR3 is CASSPRTSGSLDIQYF. CDR3 DNA sequence: TGTGCCAGCAGCCCGCGGACTAGCGGGAGCCTAGACATTCAGTACTTC.

The chain joins TRBV19 to TRBJ2-2; 12 nucleotides match TRBD2. This CDR3 contains 14 residues. J lost 6 bases, V lost 9 bases, and 5 bases had no gene match. CDR1 LNHDA and CDR2 SQIVND come from the germline V gene (reference sequence). The CDR3 sequence is CASRGTSGSGELFF. CDR3 DNA: TGTGCCAGCCGAGGGACTAGCGGGTCCGGGGAGCTGTTTTTT.